What follows describes a single T cell receptor beta chain. The antigen remains unidentified. The record originates from a study of cytomegalovirus exposure and HLA in healthy donors. Study-wide points: The authors judged a highly shared variant cluster likely a sequencing artifact.

The PCR used 60 Vbeta and 13 Jbeta primers. Authors' methods: A later analysis counted tens of millions of unique TCR beta chains, 10 million to 12 million shared. Produced via immunoSEQ multiplex PCR; TCRdb's table is partial and in-frame only. For V, J and clone size, that table is used; D and trimming come from the DNA. The sample totals approximately 45,000 clones. Trimming left V 6 bases short and J 0 bases short, with 12 bases between. Germline values: CDR1 MNHEY, CDR2 SVGAGI. The CDR3 runs to 15 residues. The gene calls are TRBV6-5 and TRBJ1-3, with D possibly matching TRBD1 (6 bases). This receptor was taken from a male donor in good health and CMV-seronegative. What was sequenced was PBMCs. The CDR3 sequence is CASRADRFSGNTIYF. The DNA for the CDR3 is TGTGCCAGCAGAGCCGACAGGTTCTCTGGAAACACCATATATTTT.